Sequencing of this TCR beta chain was carried out in a study of shared clonotypes between healthy human individuals. The CDR3 runs to 15 residues. Germline assignment: CDR1 SGHVS and CDR2 FNYEAQ. V shed 1 base, J shed 2 bases, and the junction held 5 bases outside the gene matches. TCRdb's copy holds only in-frame clones and misses some; the assay was immunoSEQ multiplex PCR. The table lists roughly 2 million clones, approximately 94% of them singletons, with 0.9% to 1.4% in the top ten. General study results and limits: The researchers took only blood, and tissue repertoires probably look different. A handful of donors showed sharing of about 4.6% of naive CD4 clonotypes. Rarefaction showed that sequencing of sorted subsets was incomplete (despite large depth).

Naive CD8 isolation took CD45RO-negative cells positively selected for CCR7 and excluded terminally differentiated effector memory CD45RA+ cells. Everyone who donated was a Caucasian adult who lived in Nashville, Tennessee. Points on this clone: The antigen is unknown.

The chain has TRBV7-6 and TRBJ2-7, with 7 positions matching TRBD1. The material sequenced was naive CD8+ T cells sorted from blood. This receptor was taken from a man aged 18 to 29 in good health. The CDR3 sequence: CASSLGQGSPYEQYF. CDR3 nucleotide sequence: TGTGCCAGCAGCTTAGGACAGGGTTCCCCCTACGAGCAGTACTTC.